These T cell receptor beta chains were read from a single sample in a study of monozygotic twins with inflammatory bowel disease. With the 5' RACE reads reprocessed, TCRdb shows one record per CDR3 protein and no DNA. The table lists approximately 400,000 distinct CDR3 sequences, with less than 2.5% in the top ten. The specimen sequenced was blood. These receptors all stem from a human donor with ulcerative colitis or Crohn's disease, or a healthy co-twin of an affected twin (not recorded which). The CDR3 runs from the conserved cysteine through the conserved F or W. Each record gives: V gene, J gene, CDR3 protein.

TRBV3-1,TRBJ2-3,CASSPQDRGLDTQYF
TRBV20-1,TRBJ2-5,CSASPPPQETQYF
TRBV18,TRBJ1-4,CASSPAQRARIEKLFF
TRBV5-1,TRBJ1-1,CASSSGGGGLNTEAFF
TRBV5-8,TRBJ2-3,CASTQLASYTQYF
TRBV14,TRBJ2-3,CASSRVGLAEDTQYF
TRBV6-5,TRBJ2-7,CASSYSGSGGRQYF
TRBV6-1,TRBJ2-5,CASSIISGFGETQYF
TRBV6-5,TRBJ1-2,CASSTDRERGVLYGYTF
TRBV7-2,TRBJ1-2,CASSPGTPLYGYTF
TRBV5-1,TRBJ2-7,CASGDFLGSYEQYF
TRBV20-1,TRBJ1-1,CSAPKVGQLNTEAFF
TRBV4-1,TRBJ2-2,CASSQVLLLAGGPVTGELFF
TRBV20-1,TRBJ2-5,CSADDIDRGGLETQYF
TRBV4-1,TRBJ2-7,CASSQRTSGRTIEQYF
TRBV20-1,TRBJ2-3,CSAWGQGGITDTQYF
TRBV20-1,TRBJ2-3,CSAQTTTSTDTQYF
TRBV3-1,TRBJ1-4,CASSQQRGAGEKLFF
TRBV28,TRBJ1-5,CASSLRGLSTQHF
TRBV6-5,TRBJ1-3,CASTSGANTIYF
TRBV9,TRBJ2-7,CASSPHLRGSSYEQYF
TRBV5-1,TRBJ2-2,CASFGAGGTGELFF
TRBV25-1,TRBJ2-5,CASRGGPLSETQYF
TRBV5-1,TRBJ1-1,CASSLYGRGTTEAFF
TRBV5-1,TRBJ2-3,CATKTSGVSDTQYF
TRBV19,TRBJ2-2,CASSIFSSGELFF
TRBV2,TRBJ1-1,CASSGIGRVEREAFF
TRBV29-1,TRBJ1-6,CSVEFDGVIGSPLHF
TRBV4-1,TRBJ2-2,CASSRIRGLGELFF
TRBV3-1,TRBJ2-1,CASTYNTGEQFF
TRBV4-3,TRBJ2-1,CASSQEFTMGTRGQEQFF
TRBV5-5,TRBJ1-1,CASSPRTGHNTEAFF
TRBV6-6,TRBJ2-5,CASSYLEETQYF
TRBV11-2,TRBJ2-1,CASSPGTSGRTEQFF
TRBV7-9,TRBJ1-2,CASSFSGHRVYGYTF
TRBV7-9,TRBJ1-5,CASSLGSRQGVVQPQHF
TRBV11-1,TRBJ1-2,CASTRARGLVKSTNYGYTF
TRBV2,TRBJ2-5,CASSDTGGAGQETQYF
TRBV24-1,TRBJ2-3,CATSGGYDTDTQYF
TRBV7-3,TRBJ2-1,CASSLTSGHNEQFF
TRBV4-1,TRBJ1-5,CASSQEGGAGWQPQHF
TRBV5-1,TRBJ1-6,CASSLASGTGSPLHF
TRBV5-4,TRBJ2-1,CASSLQGRVENEQFF
TRBV27,TRBJ1-1,CASFRTGGFSIAEAFF
TRBV12-3/TRBV12-4,TRBJ1-6,CASSRGAQNSPLHF
TRBV11-2,TRBJ2-1,CASSALLGGWNEQFF
TRBV24-1,TRBJ2-5,CATSDSVTGLSTRETQYF
TRBV4-1,TRBJ2-7,CASSQGRGKTYEQYF
TRBV24-1,TRBJ2-5,CATSEGDRGQETQYF
TRBV6-5,TRBJ2-7,CASSYSTSGRPTSYEQYF
TRBV28,TRBJ2-7,CASIATGSSYEQYF
TRBV7-3,TRBJ2-1,CASSLTGSGTYNEQFF